This TCR beta chain was sequenced during a study of T cells in Graves' hyperthyroidism and ophthalmopathy. For the study at large: Initial diagnosis, before any treatment, was when peripheral blood was collected.

This clonotype was observed at least ten times. RNA transcripts provided the source from which TCR beta CDR3 regions were amplified. Using the HTBI primer set, a first-round RT-PCR was run on the TCR CDR3. MiXCR, applied by TCRdb to the multiplex PCR reads, yields one record per CDR3 protein. Here the sample spans about 550,000 distinct CDR3 sequences, about a fifth being singletons. Germline V gene data show CDR1 as MNHEY and CDR2 as SVGAGI. This CDR3 is 13 amino acids long. J lost 8 bases, V lost 4 bases, and 5 bases had no gene match. The chain employs TRBV6-5 and TRBJ1-3; 7 bases match TRBD1. The clonotype comes from a man between 18 and 35 years old with Graves' hyperthyroidism. The material sequenced was blood. CDR3 coding DNA: TGTGCCAGCAGTTTGGGACAGAGGGACACCATATATTTT. The encoded protein is CASSLGQRDTIYF.